Each of the 7 T cell receptor beta chains below was sequenced from the same sample in a study of T cell responses to AZD1222 COVID-19 vaccine. Clones were sequenced by immunoSEQ multiplex PCR, and TCRdb holds only the in-frame ones, with some missing. The data contain under 150,000 clones, over 85% of them singletons. The input for sequencing was peripheral blood, taken on day 0 of AZD1222 vaccination. The receptors originated from an adult in good health.

The table lists this clone with a few counts. The chain links TRBV28 to TRBJ2-7; the D is unclear. The V gene lost 8 bases and the J gene lost 0 bases, with 14 bases spanning the gap. The CDR3 totals 14 residues. Germline CDR1 MDHEN, CDR2 SYDVKM. The CDR3 is CASVDTASSYEQYF. Here the CDR3 DNA reads TGTGCCAGCGTGGATACAGCCTCCTCCTACGAGCAGTACTTC.

V usage is TRBV6-5 and J usage is TRBJ1-3; 10 bases are a match to TRBD1. The CDR3 length is 13 residues. Germline CDR1 is MNHEY and CDR2 is SVGAGI. With 6 bases clipped from V and 9 bases from J, the junction kept 5 bases outside the gene matches. The CDR3 DNA is TGTGCCAGCAGGGGACAGGGGAGTGGCACCATATATTTT. It specifies CASRGQGSGTIYF.

The V call is TRBV25-1, the J call TRBJ1-6; TRBD1 matches at 7 bases. Germline V gene lookup returns CDR1 MGHDK and CDR2 SYGVNS. V was pared by 8 bases and J by 4 bases, with 5 bases of the junction left unmatched. This CDR3 is built from 14 residues. In nucleotides, the CDR3 is TGTGCCAGCCGCCGGACAGGATATAATTCACCCCTCCACTTT. This translates into CASRRTGYNSPLHF. Full variable domain (missing parts from reference TRBV25-1 and TRBJ1-6): EADIYQTPRYLVIGTGKKITLECSQTMGHDKMYWYQQDPGMELHLIHYSYGVNSTEKGDLSSESTVSRIRTEHFPLTLESARPSHTSQYLCASRRTGYNSPLHFGNGTRLTVT.

V usage is TRBV6-1 and J usage is TRBJ2-1; the D gene is possibly TRBD2 (7 bases). The CDR3 runs 16 residues. CDR1 and CDR2 from the germline V gene are MNHNS and SASEGT. Trimming left V 0 bases short and J 4 bases short, with 13 bases between. Here the CDR3 reads CASSEAGGGLYNEQFF. CDR3 in DNA: TGTGCCAGCAGTGAAGCTGGCGGGGGCCTTTACAATGAGCAGTTCTTC.

The rearrangement links TRBV19 to TRBJ1-5; a weak D match, TRBD1 (5 bases). Germline values: CDR1 LNHDA, CDR2 SQIVND (reference sequence). The CDR3 consists of 14 residues. The V end lost 3 bases, the J end lost 4 bases, and 10 bases lay between the germline ends. The CDR3 nucleotides are TGTGCCAGTAGTATCCAGGGCCAAAATCAGCCCCAGCATTTT. Its protein is CASSIQGQNQPQHF.

V is TRBV28 and J is TRBJ1-1; D perhaps matches TRBD1 (6 bases). Germline V CDR1 and CDR2: MDHEN, SYDVKM. The length of the CDR3 is 13 residues. V lost 7 bases and J lost 9, with 18 bases in between. The CDR3 DNA reads TGTGCCAGCATCTCAGGGGTGCGGGGTAAAGCTTTCTTT. Its translation: CASISGVRGKAFF.

The chain couples TRBV29-1 to TRBJ1-1; no firm D call. V lost 3 bases to trimming and J lost 4 bases, with 18 bases between them. The CDR3 spans 15 residues. Germline V lookup: CDR1 SQVTM, CDR2 ANQGSEA. The chain's CDR3 is CSVEGNAYAGTEAFF. DNA for the CDR3: TGCAGCGTTGAGGGAAATGCGTATGCTGGCACTGAAGCTTTCTTT.